This is a list of T cell receptor beta chains from one sample in a study of blood T cell repertoires in COVID-19. The repertoire was sequenced with immunoSEQ multiplex PCR; TCRdb's copy has only in-frame clones and lacks some. The sample yields under 200,000 clones, about 89% seen once. Sequenced sample: peripheral blood. Receptors originate from a man between 65 and 85 years old with acute or convalescent COVID-19. CDR3s include the opening cysteine and the closing phenylalanine or tryptophan. Fields, in order: J gene, V gene, clone size, D gene, CDR3 protein, CDR3 DNA. A D gene is named only where the DNA matches it firmly. Clone size is given for some rows only: seen once, a few or many times, or a class if the clone is expanded.

TRBJ1-1,TRBV27,.,.,CASSFDLRRVNTEAFF,TGTGCCAGCAGTTTCGACCTCCGGCGGGTGAACACTGAAGCTTTCTTT
TRBJ1-1,TRBV4-1,.,.,CASSHLPGTEAFF,TGCGCCAGCAGCCATCTGCCCGGCACTGAAGCTTTCTTT
TRBJ1-1,TRBV3-1/TRBV3-2,.,TRBD1,CASTLTGVNTEAFF,TGTGCCAGCACCTTGACAGGGGTGAACACTGAAGCTTTCTTT
TRBJ2-1,TRBV18,few,TRBD2,CASSLPPSGRYNEQFF,TGTGCCAGCTCACTCCCTCCTAGCGGGAGGTACAATGAGCAGTTCTTC
TRBJ2-3,TRBV7-2,.,.,CASSLAVLTDTQYF,TGTGCCAGCAGCTTGGCTGTCCTCACAGATACGCAGTATTTT
TRBJ2-1,TRBV6-6,.,TRBD1,CASSYWGTGGEQFF,TGTGCCAGCAGTTACTGGGGGACAGGGGGCGAGCAGTTCTTC
TRBJ1-3,TRBV27,.,.,CASSPNVASSGNTIYF,TGTGCCAGCAGTCCCAACGTAGCCTCCTCTGGAAACACCATATATTTT
TRBJ2-5,TRBV12-2,few,.,CASRLRTGGAQETQYF,TGTGCAAGTCGCTTGCGAACAGGGGGGGCCCAAGAGACCCAGTACTTC
TRBJ2-1,TRBV7-3,.,TRBD1,CASSPTGGGEQFF,TGTGCCAGCAGCCCGACAGGGGGTGGTGAGCAGTTCTTC
TRBJ2-5,TRBV6-5,.,.,CASTPRSSQETQYF,TGTGCCAGCACTCCTAGGAGCTCGCAAGAGACCCAGTACTTC
TRBJ1-1,TRBV5-1,.,.,CASSLYGQIGDTEAFF,TGCGCCAGCAGCTTGTACGGACAGATTGGAGACACTGAAGCTTTCTTT
TRBJ2-3,TRBV10-3,.,.,CAIRDWLSTDTQYF,TGTGCCATCAGAGACTGGTTGAGCACAGATACGCAGTATTTT
TRBJ1-4,TRBV7-2,.,TRBD1,CASSPRTGEKLFF,TGTGCCAGCAGCCCCAGGACAGGGGAAAAACTGTTTTTT
TRBJ2-2,TRBV24-1,.,.,CATSENFAGALTGELFF,TGTGCCACCAGTGAAAACTTCGCGGGGGCCCTCACCGGGGAGCTGTTTTTT
TRBJ1-3,TRBV7-9,once,.,CASNKEQGPVGNTIYF,TGTGCCAGCAACAAAGAACAGGGTCCTGTCGGAAACACCATATATTTT
TRBJ1-1,TRBV29-1,once,.,CSVAKGSPRTVRAFF,TGCAGCGTTGCTAAGGGTAGCCCACGGACAGTTCGAGCTTTCTTT
TRBJ1-2,TRBV12-3/TRBV12-4,.,.,CASSPGGGRGYTF,TGTGCCAGCAGCCCCGGCGGGGGAAGAGGCTACACCTTC
TRBJ2-2,TRBV3-1/TRBV3-2,.,.,CASKWRDSGELFF,TGTGCCAGCAAGTGGCGGGACTCCGGGGAGCTGTTTTTT
TRBJ2-3,TRBV7-9,.,.,CASSPVQGRASTDTQYF,TGTGCCAGCAGCCCGGTACAGGGAAGAGCTAGCACAGATACGCAGTATTTT
TRBJ2-3,TRBV4-3,.,.,CASSQEFEHSTDTQYF,TGCGCCAGCAGCCAAGAATTTGAACATAGCACAGATACGCAGTATTTT